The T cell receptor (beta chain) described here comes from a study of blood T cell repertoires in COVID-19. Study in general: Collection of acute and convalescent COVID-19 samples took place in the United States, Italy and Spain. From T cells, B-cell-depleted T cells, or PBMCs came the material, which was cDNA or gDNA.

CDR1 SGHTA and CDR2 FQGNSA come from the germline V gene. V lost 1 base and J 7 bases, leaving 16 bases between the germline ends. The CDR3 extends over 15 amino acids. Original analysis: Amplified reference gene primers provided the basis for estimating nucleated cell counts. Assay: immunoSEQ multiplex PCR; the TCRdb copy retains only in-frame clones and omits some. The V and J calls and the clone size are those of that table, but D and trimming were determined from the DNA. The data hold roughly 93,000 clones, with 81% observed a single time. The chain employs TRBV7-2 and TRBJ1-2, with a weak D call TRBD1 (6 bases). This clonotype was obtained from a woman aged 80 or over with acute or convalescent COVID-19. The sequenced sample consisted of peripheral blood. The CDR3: CASSLGQQGIGGYTF. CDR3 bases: TGTGCCAGCAGCTTAGGCCAACAGGGAATAGGTGGCTACACCTTC.